Below, 27 T cell receptor beta chains from the same sample are listed, as sequenced in a study of T cells after yellow fever vaccination (dated by TCRdb to between 2018 and 2021). The library was built by means of 5' RACE. The sequencer was an Illumina NovaSeq 6000. The raw public data were reprocessed by TCRdb itself: fastp quality trimming at Q25, MiXCR clonotype calling, in-frame beta chains only. Each entry is one CDR3 protein sequence, shown with its most common DNA and genes. This sample has 200,000 to 250,000 distinct CDR3 sequences in its table, and 3.2% of those were observed once. The ten largest make up roughly 3.2% of the sample. The treatment or condition label on this specimen signifies: live attenuated yellow fever vaccine strain. The specimen was CD4+ T cells sorted from PBMCs, collected 10 days after the yellow fever booster vaccination. The receptors shown here come from a man between 18 and 29 years old who received the YFV17D yellow fever vaccine.

This clonotype has only a few counts. The chain has TRBV18 and TRBJ1-4; D gene ambiguous. The CDR3 length is 15 residues. Trimming cost V 3 bases and J 0 bases, with 8 bases left between them. Per the germline V gene, CDR1 is KGHSH and CDR2 is LQKENI. This CDR3 is CASSPRIATNEKLFF. DNA for the CDR3: TGTGCCAGCTCACCCAGAATTGCAACTAATGAAAAACTGTTTTTT.

This clonotype has ten or more counts. DNA for the CDR3: TGTGCCAGCAGCTCCCGGACTAGCGGACAAGAGACCCAGTACTTC. Its protein product is CASSSRTSGQETQYF. This chain links TRBV7-6 with TRBJ2-5; 10 positions match TRBD2. Germline V gene lookup returns CDR1 SGHVS and CDR2 FNYEAQ. The CDR3 loop spans 15 amino acids. The J segment lost 2 bases and the V segment lost 4 bases, leaving 4 bases of the junction unmatched. Filled out from reference TRBV7-6 and TRBJ2-5, the complete variable domain reads GAGVSQSPRYKVTKRGQDVALRCDPISGHVSLYWYRQALGQGPEFLTYFNYEAQQDKSGLPNDRFSAERPEGSISTLTIQRTEQRDSAMYRCASSSRTSGQETQYFGPGTRLLVL.

In its sample, this clonotype was seen many times. CDR3 nucleotides: TGTGCCAGCAGTGTGTCAGTGCGAAACATTCAGTACTTC. Amino acids: CASSVSVRNIQYF. This chain links TRBV2 with TRBJ2-4; D gene unclear. CDR3 length: 13 amino acids. The V gene lost 4 bases and the J gene lost 6 bases, with 10 bases spanning the gap. Germline CDR1 is SNHLY and CDR2 is FYNNEI.

The gene calls are TRBV24-1 and TRBJ2-4, with D unclear. The CDR3 has 13 residues. Looked up from germline, CDR1 is KGHDR and CDR2 is SFDVKD. V lost 4 bases and J 5 bases, leaving 8 bases between the germline ends. DNA of the CDR3: TGTGCCACCAGTGAGGCCAACGAAAACATTCAGTACTTC. As protein: CATSEANENIQYF.

The chain combines TRBV5-1 with TRBJ2-7; either TRBD1 or TRBD2 may fit D (5 bases each). The CDR3 loop spans 14 amino acids. Germline V gene data show CDR1 as SGHRS and CDR2 as YFSETQ. V gave up 0 bases and J gave up 2 bases, with 9 bases separating them. CDR3 nucleotide sequence: TGCGCCAGCAGCTTGGCCGGGGCCGCCTACGAGCAGTACTTC. Its translation: CASSLAGAAYEQYF.

This clonotype was counted at least ten times. This chain connects TRBV27 to TRBJ1-5, with TRBD1 identical over 8 bases. V dropped 6 bases and J dropped 5; count of bases not matched to a gene: 3. The CDR3 length is 13 residues. Germline CDR1 MNHEY, CDR2 SMNVEV (reference sequence). This CDR3 is CASSGQGDQPQHF. CDR3 sequence (DNA): TGTGCCAGCAGCGGACAGGGCGATCAGCCCCAGCATTTT.

This clonotype was seen ten or more times. The chain employs TRBV2 and TRBJ1-1; 8 nucleotides align to TRBD1. J gave up 6 bases and V 6 bases, and 6 bases lay outside the gene matches. The CDR3 extends over 13 amino acids. Germline CDR1 is SNHLY and CDR2 is FYNNEI. The CDR3 loop reads CASRKTGGAEAFF. The CDR3 DNA is TGTGCCAGCAGAAAAACAGGGGGGGCTGAAGCTTTCTTT.

The chain links TRBV7-3 to TRBJ1-1, with TRBD1 matching 8 bases. CDR1 and CDR2 from the germline V gene are SGHTA and FQGTGA. Germline trimming cut 5 bases from V and 3 bases from J; bases unmatched to any gene: 5. This CDR3 is 14 amino acids long. The chain's CDR3 is CASSPTGGDTEAFF. As DNA, the CDR3 is TGTGCCAGCAGCCCCACAGGGGGGGACACTGAAGCTTTCTTT. The full variable domain, with the rest looked up from reference TRBV7-3 and TRBJ1-1, is GAGVSQTPSNKVTEKGKYVELRCDPISGHTALYWYRQSLGQGPEFLIYFQGTGAADDSGLPNDRFFAVRPEGSVSTLKIQRTERGDSAVYLCASSPTGGDTEAFFGQGTRLTVV.

This clonotype was counted only a few times. The chain employs TRBV9 and TRBJ2-3; maybe TRBD2 (6 bases). The CDR3 covers 15 residues. CDR1 and CDR2 (germline): SGDLS, YYNGEE. Trimming took 0 bases from V and 0 from J, leaving 8 bases between them. CDR3: CASSVVAASTDTQYF. The DNA for the CDR3 is TGTGCCAGCAGCGTAGTAGCGGCGAGCACAGATACGCAGTATTTT.

In this sample, this clonotype turned up many times. V and J are TRBV7-2 and TRBJ2-3; 8 nucleotides line up with TRBD2. The CDR3 is 16 residues long. The V gene's germline CDR1 is SGHTA and CDR2 FQGNSA. After removal of 2 bases from V and 2 bases from J, the junction contained 6 bases not matched to a gene. The CDR3 is CASSLQSGGVTDTQYF. CDR3 DNA sequence: TGTGCCAGCAGCTTACAGAGCGGGGGAGTCACAGATACGCAGTATTTT. Full variable domain (missing parts from reference TRBV7-2 and TRBJ2-3): GAGVSQSPSNKVTEKGKDVELRCDPISGHTALYWYRQSLGQGLEFLIYFQGNSAPDKSGLPSDRFSAERTGGSVSTLTIQRTQQEDSAVYLCASSLQSGGVTDTQYFGPGTRLTVL.

This clonotype was seen repeatedly, ten times or more. V usage is TRBV9 and J usage is TRBJ2-5; the D gene could be TRBD1 or TRBD2 (5 bases each). V lost 3 bases to trimming and J lost 5 bases, with 17 bases between them. This CDR3 region has 15 residues. Looked up from germline, CDR1 is SGDLS and CDR2 is YYNGEE. CDR3 bases: TGTGCCAGCAGCGGAGGGGACGGGGCGGCGGAGACCCAGTACTTC. It is translated as CASSGGDGAAETQYF.

This clonotype was found many times. V usage is TRBV4-3 and J usage is TRBJ1-4, with 12 bases lining up with TRBD1. V dropped 4 bases and J dropped 6; count of bases not matched to a gene: 9. The CDR3 has 17 residues. In germline, CDR1 is LGHNA, CDR2 YSLEER. The CDR3 nucleotides read TGCGCCAGCAGCCCGCTGGGACAGGGGGCAAAAGATGAAAAACTGTTTTTT. It encodes CASSPLGQGAKDEKLFF.

This clonotype was seen many times. This chain links TRBV4-3 with TRBJ1-2; 7 bases map to TRBD1. The CDR3 has 14 residues. After removal of 0 bases from V and 2 bases from J, the junction contained 0 bases not matched to a gene. Germline V gene lookup returns CDR1 LGHNA and CDR2 YSLEER. The CDR3 bases are TGCGCCAGCAGCCAAGAACAGGGGAACTATGGCTACACCTTC. Its translation is CASSQEQGNYGYTF.

This clonotype was observed a handful of times. The V and J genes are TRBV14 and TRBJ1-2; D gene ambiguous. Trimming removed 4 bases at V and 2 bases at J, with 11 bases between. Germline values: CDR1 SGHDN, CDR2 FVKESK. The CDR3 runs to 14 residues. The CDR3 reads CASSRGPGNYGYTF. Here the CDR3 DNA reads TGTGCCAGCAGCCGGGGTCCTGGCAACTATGGCTACACCTTC.

This clonotype occurred many times. DNA for the CDR3: TGCGCCAGCAGCGCTTCAGGATCCTACAATGAGCAGTTCTTC. This encodes CASSASGSYNEQFF. J is TRBJ2-1 and V is TRBV5-1; D is unclear. The V end was cut by 4 bases, the J end by 1 base, with 9 bases between. Looked up from germline, CDR1 is SGHRS and CDR2 is YFSETQ. This CDR3 is built from 14 residues.

There are many counts of this clonotype. This chain connects TRBV10-3 to TRBJ1-1, with TRBD1 matching over 8 bases. V lost 0 bases and J lost 5; bases outside the gene matches: 5. Germline lookup yields CDR1 ENHRY and CDR2 SYGVKD. The CDR3 is 15 amino acids. The CDR3 reads CAISESGQGATEAFF. The CDR3 region has the DNA TGTGCCATCAGTGAGTCGGGCCAGGGGGCTACTGAAGCTTTCTTT.

This clonotype has just a few counts. V and J are TRBV4-3 and TRBJ2-3; no clear D gene. Germline assignment: CDR1 LGHNA and CDR2 YSLEER. V was shortened by 0 bases and J by 2 bases, with 6 bases between the two germline ends. The CDR3 loop spans 14 amino acids. The CDR3: CASSQESATDTQYF. CDR3 bases: TGCGCCAGCAGCCAAGAGAGCGCCACAGATACGCAGTATTTT.

This clonotype was recorded a few times. V is TRBV5-1 and J is TRBJ2-3; D remains unclear. Trimming removed 6 bases at V and 0 bases at J, with 11 bases between. This CDR3 is built from 14 residues. The germline gives CDR1 SGHRS, CDR2 YFSETQ. CDR3 protein: CASTLSLSTDTQYF. The CDR3 DNA reads as TGCGCCAGCACCCTTTCTCTTAGCACAGATACGCAGTATTTT.

This clonotype was seen at least ten times. V gene TRBV11-2 combines with J gene TRBJ2-3; 8 nucleotides align to TRBD2. V trimming: 3 bases; J trimming: 6 bases; junction bases outside the gene matches: 5. This CDR3 has 14 residues. Germline V gene data show CDR1 as SGHAT and CDR2 as FQNNGV. The CDR3 is CASSFMVAGDTQYF. CDR3 nucleotides: TGTGCCAGCAGCTTTATGGTAGCGGGGGATACGCAGTATTTT.

This clonotype has at least ten counts. The chain joins TRBV5-1 to TRBJ1-1; a weak D match, TRBD1 (6 bases). Trimming removed 9 bases at V and 1 base at J, with 16 bases between. Germline values: CDR1 SGHRS, CDR2 YFSETQ. The CDR3 sequence is 14 residues long. CDR3 DNA sequence: TGCGCCACCGGGCCAGGGGCCGCGAACACTGAAGCTTTCTTT. It yields the protein CATGPGAANTEAFF.

This clonotype was counted a few times. This sequence joins TRBV5-6 and TRBJ2-5; D possibly uses TRBD1 or TRBD2 (5 bases each). This CDR3 comprises 15 residues. Trimming stripped 4 bases from V and 1 base from J, with 14 bases between. Germline V lookup: CDR1 SGHDT, CDR2 YYEEEE. CDR3: CASSPPGAGQETQYF. CDR3 bases: TGTGCCAGCAGCCCCCCCGGGGCTGGCCAAGAGACCCAGTACTTC.

The chain recombines TRBV20-1 with TRBJ1-1; D unresolved. Germline V gene lookup returns CDR1 DFQATT and CDR2 SNEGSKA (reference sequence). V dropped 6 bases and J dropped 5 bases, with 7 bases sitting between them. This CDR3 region has 10 residues. Written as DNA, the CDR3 is TGCAGTGCCCAAGGGACTGAAGCTTTCTTT. Protein sequence: CSAQGTEAFF.

This clonotype was observed a handful of times. The chain recombines TRBV9 with TRBJ2-6; D not certain. Trimming shortened V by 4 bases and J by 2 bases, and 7 bases separated the two germline ends. CDR3 length: 14 residues. Germline V CDR1 and CDR2: SGDLS, YYNGEE. The CDR3 reads CASSPQPGANVLTF. CDR3 DNA sequence: TGTGCCAGCAGCCCACAACCTGGGGCCAACGTCCTGACTTTC. The complete variable domain, with remaining parts taken from reference TRBV9 and TRBJ2-6, reads DSGVTQTPKHLITATGQRVTLRCSPRSGDLSVYWYQQSLDQGLQFLIQYYNGEERAKGNILERFSAQQFPDLHSELNLSSLELGDSALYFCASSPQPGANVLTFGAGSRLTVL.

This clonotype was seen at least ten times. The chain joins TRBV18 to TRBJ1-2; 9 nucleotides agree with TRBD1. The CDR3 has 14 residues. Germline V gene lookup returns CDR1 KGHSH and CDR2 LQKENI. The J segment lost 8 bases and the V segment lost 2 bases, leaving 6 bases of the junction unmatched. CDR3 in amino acids: CASSPEGQGSGYTF. The CDR3 DNA reads TGTGCCAGCTCACCAGAGGGACAGGGTTCGGGCTACACCTTC.

This clonotype has ten or more counts. This chain links TRBV7-9 with TRBJ1-2; D is unresolved. Trimming removed 8 bases at V and 10 bases at J, with 11 bases between. The CDR3 covers 10 residues. CDR1 is SEHNR, CDR2 FQNEAQ, per germline (reference sequence). CDR3 loop: CASGLPDYTF. For the CDR3, the DNA is TGTGCCAGCGGGCTTCCCGACTACACCTTC.

This clonotype was seen at least ten times. The chain combines TRBV29-1 with TRBJ2-5, with D maybe TRBD2 (5 bases). Trimming stripped 4 bases from V and 2 bases from J, with 14 bases between. This CDR3 has 14 residues. Per germline, CDR1 SQVTM and CDR2 ANQGSEA. In DNA, the CDR3 is TGCAGCGTTGGGGAGAGGGTCTTACAAGAGACCCAGTACTTC. It yields the protein CSVGERVLQETQYF.

This clonotype was counted between two and nine times. CDR3 sequence reads: CSAGTSSYEQYF. The DNA of the CDR3 is TGCAGTGCGGGGACGTCCTCCTACGAGCAGTACTTC. The chain joins TRBV20-1 to TRBJ2-7; D may correspond to TRBD1 or TRBD2 (5 bases each). The CDR3 covers 12 residues. Trimming pared 6 bases from V and 0 bases from J, leaving 9 bases between. Germline CDR1 reads DFQATT; CDR2 reads SNEGSKA (reference sequence).